The sequence of this T cell receptor beta chain was determined in a study of OX40 agonist ivuxolimab in advanced cancers. Study at large: Prior therapy, whether anti-PD-1, anti-PD-L1 or anti-CTLA-4, was allowed, and under 50% had some.

Findings of the study overall: Some of the lowest clonal expansion was seen in partial responders at 0.1-3.0 mg/kg. Dose levels from 0.1 to 3.0 mg/kg saw CD4+ and CD8+ blood T cells expand clonally by week 6.

Concerning this clone itself: As yet, its antigen is unknown.

Germline loops: CDR1 SGHTA, CDR2 FQGTGA. The CDR3 is 17 amino acids. V was clipped by 8 bases and J by 3 bases; unmatched bases: 12. Using immunoSEQ multiplex PCR, the repertoire was profiled, and TCRdb retains in-frame clones only, with some absent. Among 100,000 or so clones listed, roughly 90% were seen once. The sample here was CD4+ or CD8+ T cells sorted from blood, taken in a trial of the OX40 agonist ivuxolimab. The V and J genes are TRBV7-3 and TRBJ2-3; 12 bases agree with TRBD2. This sequence was found in an adult with an advanced solid tumor such as melanoma, head and neck, liver or kidney cancer. The CDR3 loop reads CASPTLAGGVGTDTQYF. In DNA, the CDR3 is TGTGCCAGCCCTACCCTAGCGGGGGGGGTGGGAACAGATACGCAGTATTTT.